This passage covers 31 T cell receptor beta chains from one sample sequenced in a study of blood T cell repertoires in COVID-19. The table came from immunoSEQ multiplex PCR; TCRdb's copy has only in-frame clones and leaves some out. Of under 200,000 clones listed, over 65% are singletons. Sequencing was carried out using PBMCs or T cells enriched from blood (not recorded which). These TCRs come from a woman aged 50 to 60 who had recovered from COVID-19.

The table lists this clone with a few counts. The chain is built from TRBV28 and TRBJ1-4; a possible D gene is TRBD1 (6 bases). This CDR3 has 16 amino acids. V gave up 7 bases and J gave up 3 bases, with 18 bases separating them. Germline values: CDR1 MDHEN, CDR2 SYDVKM. CDR3 in DNA: TGTGCCAGCACCGCAGTGGGGGCGCCGGCTAATGAAAAACTGTTTTTT. Protein sequence: CASTAVGAPANEKLFF.

The chain joins TRBV9 to TRBJ2-1, with TRBD2 matching over 7 bases. CDR3 length: 14 residues. CDR1 and CDR2 from the germline V gene are SGDLS and YYNGEE. V lost 1 base to trimming and J lost 10 bases; unmatched junction nucleotides: 8. DNA for the CDR3: TGTGCCAGCAGCGTACTAGCGGAGGGAGGGGAGCAGTTCTTC. Protein product: CASSVLAEGGEQFF.

The chain recombines TRBV19 with TRBJ1-6; D perhaps matches TRBD1 (5 bases). From germline, CDR1 is LNHDA and CDR2 SQIVND (reference sequence). The CDR3 extends over 16 amino acids. V lost 3 bases to trimming and J lost 3 bases, with 12 bases between them. In DNA form, the CDR3 reads TGTGCCAGTAGTATTGGAACAGGTCGCTATAATTCACCCCTCCACTTT. It translates to CASSIGTGRYNSPLHF. The full variable domain, in which reference TRBV19 and TRBJ1-6 provide the parts outside the CDR3, is DGGITQSPKYLFRKEGQNVTLSCEQNLNHDAMYWYRQDPGQGLRLIYYSQIVNDFQKGDIAEGYSVSREKKESFPLTVTSAQKNPTAFYLCASSIGTGRYNSPLHFGNGTRLTVT.

Concerning this clone itself: Other nucleotide sequences from this sample produce the same CDR3. The J gene is TRBJ1-1, the V gene TRBV6-5, with D perhaps matching TRBD1 (5 bases). V lost 0 bases, J lost 0 bases, and 8 bases lay in between. Germline V lookup: CDR1 MNHEY, CDR2 SVGAGI. The length of the CDR3 is 15 residues. CDR3 in amino acids: CASSYSGGMNTEAFF. In DNA, the CDR3 is TGTGCCAGCAGTTACTCGGGGGGAATGAACACTGAAGCTTTCTTT.

The DNA of the CDR3 is TGTGCCAGCAGCCGGGACCTCGGGGGGGAAAAACTGTTTTTT. Its protein product is CASSRDLGGEKLFF. V and J are TRBV6-5 and TRBJ1-4; the D gene is possibly TRBD1 (5 bases). Looked up from germline, CDR1 is MNHEY and CDR2 is SVGAGI. V shed 6 bases and J shed 8 bases, with 16 bases lying between them. The CDR3 runs to 14 residues.

The gene calls are TRBV5-8 and TRBJ1-5; 7 nucleotides match TRBD1. The length of the CDR3 is 13 residues. Germline V gene sequence: CDR1 SGHTS, CDR2 YDEGEE. The trim removed 4 bases at V and 5 bases at J, leaving 3 bases unmatched. The CDR3 DNA sequence: TGTGCCAGCAGCCCTGGGACAGATCAGCCCCAGCATTTT. Translating gives CASSPGTDQPQHF.

The J gene is TRBJ1-2, the V gene TRBV3-1 (or the pseudogene TRBV3-2); D is unresolved. V was trimmed by 1 base and J by 2 bases, leaving 8 bases between them. CDR3 length equals 14 residues. Germline CDR1 is LGHDT and CDR2 is YNNKEL (reference sequence). The CDR3 DNA sequence: TGTGCCAGCAGCCAAGTGAGGGAGAACTATGGCTACACCTTC. Protein product: CASSQVRENYGYTF.

The rearrangement links TRBV3-1 (or the pseudogene TRBV3-2) to TRBJ2-3, with D perhaps TRBD1 (6 bases). V was cut by 8 bases and J by 2 bases, with 8 bases left in between. Germline lookup yields CDR1 LGHDT and CDR2 YNNKEL (reference sequence). This CDR3 contains 12 residues. The CDR3 sequence is CASGQTTDTQYF. The CDR3 region has the DNA TGTGCCAGCGGACAGACCACAGATACGCAGTATTTT.

The chain links TRBV28 to TRBJ1-2; D is undetermined. The CDR3 is 19 amino acids. Trimming left V 7 bases short and J 8 bases short, with 35 bases between. The germline gives CDR1 MDHEN, CDR2 SYDVKM. The CDR3 loop is CASNLFGLAQPFNYEGYTF. DNA for the CDR3: TGTGCCAGCAATCTTTTTGGGTTAGCGCAACCGTTTAACTATGAGGGCTACACCTTC.

The chain joins TRBV7-9 to TRBJ1-1; 7 bases are a match to TRBD1. The CDR3 is 16 amino acids. Germline V gene data show CDR1 as SEHNR and CDR2 as FQNEAQ (reference sequence). V was clipped by 1 base and J by 0 bases; unmatched bases: 5. DNA for the CDR3: TGTGCCAGCAGCTTAGAAGGGGGCCGCTTGAACACTGAAGCTTTCTTT. Its protein is CASSLEGGRLNTEAFF.

The chain carries TRBV29-1 and TRBJ2-5; 8 bases are shared with TRBD1. The CDR3 totals 13 residues. The germline gives CDR1 SQVTM, CDR2 ANQGSEA. V dropped 4 bases and J dropped 2; count of bases not matched to a gene: 3. The CDR3 sequence: CSVGGQAQETQYF. The CDR3 DNA follows: TGCAGCGTTGGGGGACAGGCACAAGAGACCCAGTACTTC.

V gene TRBV7-9 combines with J gene TRBJ2-2, with D perhaps TRBD1 (6 bases). Germline V CDR1 and CDR2: SEHNR, FQNEAQ (reference sequence). V was pared by 5 bases and J by 2 bases, with 15 bases between. CDR3 length: 16 amino acids. The CDR3 is CASSPRTATNTGELFF. The CDR3 DNA reads as TGTGCCAGCAGCCCCCGGACAGCCACTAACACCGGGGAGCTGTTTTTT.

The chain carries TRBV19 and TRBJ1-1; the D gene is possibly TRBD1 (5 bases). Germline assignment: CDR1 LNHDA and CDR2 SQIVND (reference sequence). The CDR3 covers 17 residues. V was pared by 7 bases and J by 1 base, with 22 bases between. CDR3 in amino acids: CASIDLGRGLANTEAFF. The CDR3, as DNA: TGTGCCAGTATTGATTTGGGGAGGGGTCTGGCGAACACTGAAGCTTTCTTT. The full variable domain, its missing parts supplied by reference TRBV19 and TRBJ1-1, is DGGITQSPKYLFRKEGQNVTLSCEQNLNHDAMYWYRQDPGQGLRLIYYSQIVNDFQKGDIAEGYSVSREKKESFPLTVTSAQKNPTAFYLCASIDLGRGLANTEAFFGQGTRLTVV.

V and J are TRBV6-2 or TRBV6-3 and TRBJ2-5; maybe TRBD2 (6 bases). The CDR3 contains 15 residues. In germline, CDR1 is MNHEY, CDR2 SVGEGT. The V and J ends lost 3 bases and 4 bases respectively, with 15 bases between them. DNA of the CDR3: TGTGCCAGCAGTTATGGGGGAGGAACCCCAGAGACCCAGTACTTC. It codes for CASSYGGGTPETQYF.

This chain links TRBV2 with TRBJ2-3, with D possibly matching TRBD1 (5 bases). CDR1 and CDR2 (germline): SNHLY, FYNNEI. Trimming cost V 4 bases and J 7 bases, with 12 bases left between them. There are 13 residues in the CDR3. The CDR3 DNA is TGTGCCAGCAGTGGGGGCTCCTGGAATACGCAGTATTTT. This codes for CASSGGSWNTQYF.

V usage is TRBV6-5 and J usage is TRBJ2-6; tentatively, D is TRBD2 (5 bases). Germline V lookup: CDR1 MNHEY, CDR2 SVGAGI. The CDR3 runs 14 residues. V lost 6 bases and J 7 bases, leaving 13 bases between the germline ends. The CDR3 sequence: CASRTEVLANVLTF. CDR3 in DNA: TGTGCCAGCAGGACGGAGGTTCTAGCCAACGTCCTGACTTTC.

The CDR3 here is CAIRGISGTNNEQFF. The CDR3 DNA is TGTGCCATCAGGGGAATCTCCGGGACTAATAATGAGCAGTTCTTC. This chain connects TRBV10-3 to TRBJ2-1; 7 bases fit TRBD2. The CDR3 is made up of 15 amino acids. Germline V gene data show CDR1 as ENHRY and CDR2 as SYGVKD. Trimming took 6 bases from V and 7 from J; bases not matched to a gene: 12.

J is TRBJ1-5 and V is TRBV6-4; the D gene is possibly TRBD1 (6 bases). With 2 bases removed from V and 4 bases from J, the gap between germline ends came to 18 bases. Looked up from germline, CDR1 is MRHNA and CDR2 is SNTAGT. This CDR3 is built from 17 residues. The CDR3 sequence is CASSDRKNGQPNQPQHF. CDR3 in DNA: TGTGCCAGCAGTGACCGAAAAAATGGACAGCCGAATCAGCCCCAGCATTTT.

Sample share makes this clone medium-sized (0.01 to 0.1%). V and J are TRBV6-4 and TRBJ2-1, with D possibly being TRBD2 (7 bases). V lost 3 bases to trimming and J lost 6 bases, with 15 bases between them. This CDR3 has 15 residues. In germline, CDR1 is MRHNA, CDR2 SNTAGT. The CDR3 nucleotides are TGTGCCAGCAGTGATAGGGGGGAGGGGTCCAATGAGCAGTTCTTC. It yields the protein CASSDRGEGSNEQFF.

The chain has TRBV5-1 and TRBJ1-1; no definite D call. The V end was cut by 0 bases, the J end by 5 bases, with 14 bases between. CDR3 length equals 15 residues. The germline gives CDR1 SGHRS, CDR2 YFSETQ. The CDR3 sequence: CASSLAGSPGTEAFF. The DNA of the CDR3 is TGCGCCAGCAGCTTGGCCGGCTCACCGGGGACTGAAGCTTTCTTT. Combining the CDR3 with reference TRBV5-1 and TRBJ1-1 gives the whole variable domain KAGVTQTPRYLIKTRGQQVTLSCSPISGHRSVSWYQQTPGQGLQFLFEYFSETQRNKGNFPGRFSGRQFSNSRSEMNVSTLELGDSALYLCASSLAGSPGTEAFFGQGTRLTVV.

The chain uses TRBV5-1 and TRBJ1-1; possible D gene TRBD1, 5 bases. This CDR3 contains 17 residues. V lost 5 bases to trimming and J lost 8 bases, with 28 bases between them. Germline CDR1 SGHRS, CDR2 YFSETQ. CDR3 in DNA: TGCGCCAGCAGTCTGGGGGGGACCCTGGTCTCTGGAATCGAAGCTTTCTTT. Its protein product is CASSLGGTLVSGIEAFF.

The rearrangement links TRBV5-6 to TRBJ2-1, with 7 bases fitting TRBD2. Germline lookup yields CDR1 SGHDT and CDR2 YYEEEE. This CDR3 is built from 16 residues. V dropped 4 bases and J dropped 9; count of bases not matched to a gene: 16. This chain's CDR3 is CASSLVGEGLFGEQFF. CDR3 nucleotide sequence: TGTGCCAGCAGCCTTGTGGGGGAGGGCCTTTTCGGTGAGCAGTTCTTC.

The J gene is TRBJ1-1, the V gene TRBV7-9; perhaps TRBD1 as D (6 bases). In germline, CDR1 is SEHNR, CDR2 FQNEAQ (reference sequence). V was pared by 6 bases and J by 0 bases, with 17 bases between. This CDR3 has 16 residues. The CDR3 protein is CASRSGEQSLNTEAFF. The CDR3 coding sequence is TGTGCCAGCAGATCAGGGGAGCAGTCATTGAACACTGAAGCTTTCTTT.

The V call is TRBV13, the J call TRBJ2-5; 7 nucleotides match TRBD1. Germline V lookup: CDR1 PRHDT, CDR2 FYEKMQ (reference sequence). The V segment lost 5 bases and the J segment 7 bases; nucleotides outside the gene matches: 13. The CDR3 loop spans 15 amino acids. The CDR3 is CASSTTGLQGGTQYF. CDR3 bases: TGTGCCAGCAGCACGACAGGGTTGCAGGGCGGGACCCAGTACTTC.

This chain links TRBV6-5 with TRBJ1-6; the match to TRBD1 covers 7 bases. Germline CDR1 reads MNHEY; CDR2 reads SVGAGI. V gave up 7 bases and J gave up 6 bases; unmatched junction bases: 9. CDR3 length equals 15 residues. The CDR3, as DNA: TGTGCCAGCACTCGAGGGGGCGCGGGTAATTCACCCCTCCACTTT. It specifies CASTRGGAGNSPLHF.

The CDR3 nucleotides read TGTGCCAGCAGCCTGACGACAGGCGGGTACGAGCAGTACGTC. As protein: CASSLTTGGYEQYV. The rearrangement uses TRBV7-8 and TRBJ2-7; D perhaps matches TRBD1 (6 bases). Trimming took off 5 bases at V and 4 bases at J, with 15 bases between the two ends. CDR1 and CDR2 from the germline V gene are SGHVS and FQNEAQ. The CDR3 length is 14 residues.

V is TRBV3-1 (or the pseudogene TRBV3-2) and J is TRBJ1-5; the match to TRBD1 covers 7 bases. Germline-derived CDR1 and CDR2 are LGHDT and YNNKEL (reference sequence). The CDR3 totals 17 residues. The V gene end was trimmed by 0 bases and the J gene end by 9 bases; junction bases not matched to a gene: 14. CDR3 DNA sequence: TGTGCCAGCAGCCAAGACGCGTTAGGGGGCCCTCGTTGGCCCCAGCATTTT. Translated, it gives CASSQDALGGPRWPQHF.

V is TRBV2 and J is TRBJ1-2; D not certain. The CDR3 consists of 12 residues. Germline values: CDR1 SNHLY, CDR2 FYNNEI. Between the trimmed V and J ends, which lost 6 bases and 4 bases, there was a span of 9 bases. This CDR3 is CASSYALYGYTF. CDR3 nucleotides: TGTGCCAGCAGCTACGCCCTCTATGGCTACACCTTC.

The genes are TRBV28 and TRBJ1-5, with 7 bases fitting TRBD1. The junction had 12 bases not matched to a gene; V was cut back by 5 bases and J by 5 bases. CDR3 length equals 16 residues. CDR1 is MDHEN, CDR2 SYDVKM, per germline. The CDR3 DNA reads TGTGCCAGCAGTCCGTACCGGGACAGTGGGGATCAGCCCCAGCATTTT. Amino acids: CASSPYRDSGDQPQHF.

The sample holds a few counts of this clone. The chain uses TRBV11-1 and TRBJ1-1, with D possibly matching TRBD1 (6 bases). Trimming took off 1 base at V and 0 bases at J, with 12 bases between the two ends. CDR3 size: 16 residues. Germline CDR1 SGHAT, CDR2 FQDESV (reference sequence). CDR3: CASSLGTVSMNTEAFF. The CDR3 DNA sequence: TGTGCCAGCAGCTTAGGGACAGTTTCCATGAACACTGAAGCTTTCTTT.

The J gene is TRBJ2-5, the V gene TRBV7-2; 14 bases fit TRBD2. The CDR3 length is 18 residues. Trimming removed 5 bases from V and 5 bases from J; junction bases left unmatched: 13. The germline V gene encodes CDR1 SGHTA and CDR2 FQGNSA. CDR3 sequence reads: CASSPGGLAGGRSETQYF. Here the CDR3 DNA reads TGTGCCAGCAGCCCCGGTGGACTAGCGGGGGGCAGGTCGGAGACCCAGTACTTC.